Here is one T cell receptor (beta chain) with its context. Its specificity is unknown. These data belong to a study of T-cell reconstitution after alpha-beta-depleted transplantation in children. Construction of the TCRbeta library involved unique molecular identifiers. TCRdb reanalysed the PCR reads using MiXCR and keeps one entry per CDR3 protein. The sample lists about 980,000 distinct CDR3 sequences, about 29% occurring once. Broader study findings: Diversity and T-cell counts at one year after transplant derived mostly from new T cells. Surviving recipient T cells and intrathymic progenitors accounted for some patients' high TCRbeta diversity at day 60.

This specimen was PBMCs, mostly from graft donor cells, taken 360 days after TCRalphabeta/CD19-depleted stem cell transplant. The TCR sequence derives from a boy in the first two years of life who had a stem cell transplant for SCID, so the T cells may come from the graft donor.

CDR3 in DNA: TGTGCCAGCAGCTTAGACTCGTCGGGTTTCTACGAGCAGTACTTC. Its translation is CASSLDSSGFYEQYF. This chain uses TRBV11-2 with TRBJ2-7; D not certain. CDR1 and CDR2 (germline): SGHAT, FQNNGV. Deletions cut 0 bases from V and 3 bases from J, with 12 bases between. This CDR3 has 15 amino acids. The full variable domain, in which reference TRBV11-2 and TRBJ2-7 provide the parts outside the CDR3, is EAGVAQSPRYKIIEKRQSVAFWCNPISGHATLYWYQQILGQGPKLLIQFQNNGVVDDSQLPKDRFSAERLKGVDSTLKIQPAKLEDSAVYLCASSLDSSGFYEQYFGPGTRLTVT.